This TCR beta chain was identified during a study of blood T cell repertoires in COVID-19. Assay used: immunoSEQ multiplex PCR; TCRdb lists only in-frame clones, some missing. The sample shows 200,000 to 250,000 clones, roughly nine tenths of them seen only once. Germline values: CDR1 SQVTM, CDR2 ANQGSEA. The CDR3 runs 14 residues. Trimming took 6 bases from V and 0 from J; bases not matched to a gene: 3. The chain is built from TRBV29-1 and TRBJ2-7; 12 positions agree with TRBD2. The sequenced sample consisted of peripheral blood. The clonotype originates from a woman aged 18-30 years who had recovered from COVID-19. The CDR3 DNA is TGCAGCGTCAGGACTAGCGGGATCTCCTACGAGCAGTACTTC. The encoded protein is CSVRTSGISYEQYF.